Each of the 14 T cell receptor beta chains below was sequenced from the same sample in a study of blood T cells in healthy people across ages. PCR was performed a second time for roughly 7 to 11 cycles using a sample-barcoded 5' primer and a J-beta primer mix. From the 5' RACE reads, TCRdb called clonotypes with MiXCR, one entry per CDR3 protein. The data show fewer than 2,000,000 distinct CDR3 sequences, about 39% seen once. The sequencing sample was made of blood. These receptors were collected from a human donor in good health.

This clonotype has only a few counts. One end of the junction varies from germline; a read error may be responsible. The DNA of the CDR3 is TGTGCCAGCAGTGCGGACGGCTACGGGCAGTACTTC. Protein sequence: CASSADGYGQYF. The gene calls are TRBV27 and TRBJ2-7; no firm D call. This CDR3 has 12 amino acids. CDR1 is MNHEY and CDR2 is SMNVEV in the germline V gene (reference sequence).

The CDR3 reads CSALFAGQGNGYTF. CDR3 nucleotides: TGCAGTGCCCTATTCGCCGGACAGGGGAACGGCTACACCTTC. The chain couples TRBV20-1 to TRBJ1-2, with 9 bases that match TRBD1. This CDR3 comprises 14 residues. Unmatched junction bases numbered 13, after V lost 6 bases and J lost 8 bases. Germline V gives CDR1 DFQATT, CDR2 SNEGSKA (reference sequence).

The chain links TRBV6-2 or TRBV6-3 to TRBJ1-5; tentatively, D is TRBD1 (5 bases). Trimming pared 0 bases from V and 0 bases from J, leaving 15 bases between. The V gene's germline CDR1 is MNHEY and CDR2 SVGEGT. The length of the CDR3 is 18 residues. CDR3 sequence reads: CASSYSAQGRTSNQPQHF. In nucleotides, the CDR3 is TGTGCCAGCAGTTACTCCGCGCAGGGCAGGACTAGCAATCAGCCCCAGCATTTT.

This clonotype was detected a few times. The rearrangement uses TRBV10-3 and TRBJ1-2; D not resolved. CDR3 length: 12 residues. V was shortened by 2 bases and J by 7 bases, with 8 bases between the two germline ends. The germline gives CDR1 ENHRY, CDR2 SYGVKD. The chain's CDR3 is CAISENRVGYTF. CDR3 coding DNA: TGTGCCATCAGTGAGAATAGGGTTGGCTACACCTTC.

There are a few counts of this clonotype. The chain is built from TRBV7-2 and TRBJ1-5; D remains ambiguous. Germline loops: CDR1 SGHTA, CDR2 FQGNSA. V lost 3 bases and J lost 6, with 6 bases in between. This CDR3 has 12 residues. The CDR3 DNA sequence: TGTGCCAGCAGCTTCGGGCGTCAGCCCCAGCATTTT. Protein sequence: CASSFGRQPQHF.

The rearrangement links TRBV25-1 to TRBJ1-1; D not resolved. Germline-derived CDR1 and CDR2 are MGHDK and SYGVNS. The CDR3 spans 13 residues. V was trimmed by 0 bases and J by 11 bases, leaving 13 bases between them. CDR3 coding DNA: TGTGCCAGCAGTGAATATCGGAAGGGTGGGGCTTTCTTT. This sequence encodes CASSEYRKGGAFF.

V and J are TRBV7-2 and TRBJ2-1; D is possibly TRBD2 (5 bases). V lost 3 bases, J lost 0 bases, and 12 bases lay in between. This CDR3 has 16 residues. Germline V gene data show CDR1 as SGHTA and CDR2 as FQGNSA. The CDR3 reads CASSFTRGGSYNEQFF. CDR3 bases: TGTGCCAGCAGCTTTACAAGAGGAGGCTCCTACAATGAGCAGTTCTTC.

This clonotype was observed a handful of times. The CDR3: CAIGMGPSRQGRPYNEQFF. The CDR3 DNA follows: TGTGCCATCGGGATGGGACCCAGTCGACAGGGAAGACCCTACAATGAGCAGTTCTTC. The rearrangement links TRBV10-3 to TRBJ2-1; 7 bases agree with TRBD1. Losses at the gene ends were 8 bases for V and 2 bases for J; bases not matched to a gene: 21. The CDR3 extends over 19 amino acids. CDR1 is ENHRY and CDR2 is SYGVKD in the germline V gene.

This rearrangement joins TRBV15 to TRBJ2-7; D is perhaps TRBD1 or TRBD2 (5 bases each). The J call is doubtful: the DNA matches TRBJ2-5 better. The length of the CDR3 is 15 residues. Germline-derived CDR1 and CDR2 are LNHNV and YYDKDF (reference sequence). The CDR3 reads CATTETPIGTVTQYF. The CDR3 DNA sequence: TGTGCCACCACCGAAACCCCCATAGGGACGGTGACCCAGTACTTC.

The chain's CDR3 is CSAQKAGTNNEQFF. CDR3 nucleotide sequence: TGCAGTGCCCAGAAAGCGGGGACCAACAATGAGCAGTTCTTC. The chain carries TRBV20-1 and TRBJ2-1, with 7 bases identical to TRBD2. Germline values: CDR1 DFQATT, CDR2 SNEGSKA (reference sequence). The CDR3 contains 14 residues. V shed 6 bases, J shed 5 bases, and the junction held 10 bases outside the gene matches.

This chain links TRBV7-2 with TRBJ1-2; 7 nucleotides agree with TRBD1. This CDR3 contains 15 residues. J lost 8 bases, V lost 0 bases, and 9 bases had no gene match. Germline V gene sequence: CDR1 SGHTA, CDR2 FQGNSA. CDR3 sequence: CASSLATGPAGGYTF. CDR3 nucleotide sequence: TGTGCCAGCAGCTTAGCGACAGGGCCCGCAGGGGGCTACACCTTC.

The chain is built from TRBV7-2 and TRBJ2-3; 11 positions agree with TRBD2. This CDR3 contains 15 residues. V lost 5 bases, J lost 6 bases, and 7 bases stayed unmatched. Germline-derived CDR1 and CDR2 are SGHTA and FQGNSA. CDR3 region: CASSPTSGVPDTQYF. Here the CDR3 DNA reads TGTGCCAGCAGCCCGACTAGCGGGGTACCGGATACGCAGTATTTT.

The rearrangement uses TRBV6-5 and TRBJ2-1; no definite D call. Deletions cut 0 bases from V and 10 bases from J, with 13 bases between. The CDR3 length is 14 residues. Germline V lookup: CDR1 MNHEY, CDR2 SVGAGI. CDR3 protein: CASSYSWSDLEQFF. CDR3 in DNA: TGTGCCAGCAGTTACTCATGGTCCGACCTAGAGCAGTTCTTC.

This chain uses TRBV5-1 with TRBJ2-7; D remains unclear. The DNA end lines up better with TRBJ2-5; the J call may be wrong. The CDR3 spans 18 residues. The germline gives CDR1 SGHRS, CDR2 YFSETQ. CDR3 coding DNA: TGCGCCAGCAGCTTCTCCCCGAAGGGTGGCTTCAATATAGAGACCCAGTACTTC. It is translated as CASSFSPKGGFNIETQYF.